This T cell receptor (beta chain) is drawn from a study of T cell responses to AZD1222 COVID-19 vaccine. As for the study in general: Second-dose recipients at about 4 or about 12 weeks were treated as one pooled group. Study conclusions and caveats: Reports indicate that nearly half of spike-specific TCRs are directed at unmutated variant regions. Clonal diversity may have been underestimated in mostly white British donors.

Germline V gene sequence: CDR1 SGHVS, CDR2 FQNEAQ. The trim removed 3 bases at V and 1 base at J, leaving 2 bases unmatched. The CDR3 totals 14 residues. Using immunoSEQ multiplex PCR, the repertoire was profiled, and TCRdb retains in-frame clones only, with some absent. Among some 70,000 clones listed, over 80% were seen once. As for this clone: What it binds is not known.

The chain employs TRBV7-8 and TRBJ1-1; 7 nucleotides agree with TRBD1. Source: peripheral blood, taken on day 0 of AZD1222 vaccination. This clonotype was obtained from an adult in good health. The CDR3 coding sequence is TGTGCCAGCAGCTTCACAGGGGCGAACACTGAAGCTTTCTTT. It codes for CASSFTGANTEAFF. The full variable domain, rest sourced from reference TRBV7-8 and TRBJ1-1, is GAGVSQSPRYKVAKRGQDVALRCDPISGHVSLFWYQQALGQGPEFLTYFQNEAQLDKSGLPSDRFFAERPEGSVSTLKIQRTQQEDSAVYLCASSFTGANTEAFFGQGTRLTVV.